Each of the 28 T cell receptor beta chains below was sequenced from the same sample in a study of blood T cell repertoires in COVID-19. This table comes from immunoSEQ multiplex PCR, and its TCRdb copy is limited to in-frame clones, with some not included. The sample has 250,000 to 350,000 clones; 70% to 90% are singletons. The specimen sequenced was peripheral blood. The receptor set was obtained from a woman aged 50 to 60 who had recovered from COVID-19.

This clone was picked up one time. The rearrangement joins TRBV30 to TRBJ2-2, with 8 bases aligning to TRBD1. J lost 3 bases, V lost 7 bases, and 10 bases had no gene match. The V gene's germline CDR1 is GTSNPN and CDR2 SVGIG (reference sequence). The CDR3 has 15 amino acids. In nucleotides, the CDR3 is TGTGCCTCCTCCCCGGGACAGGTATACACCGGGGAGCTGTTTTTT. It specifies CASSPGQVYTGELFF.

V usage is TRBV28 and J usage is TRBJ1-3; D is undetermined. There are 16 residues in the CDR3. CDR1 MDHEN and CDR2 SYDVKM come from the germline V gene. The V and J ends lost 6 bases and 0 bases respectively, with 15 bases between them. CDR3 loop: CASSSGTASSGNTIYF. CDR3 coding DNA: TGTGCCAGCAGCAGTGGAACAGCATCCTCTGGAAACACCATATATTTT.

This chain joins TRBV30 and TRBJ2-6, with D possibly matching TRBD2 (7 bases). The CDR3 has 17 residues. From germline, CDR1 is GTSNPN and CDR2 SVGIG (reference sequence). V was shortened by 0 bases and J by 0 bases, with 12 bases between the two germline ends. The CDR3 DNA reads as TGTGCCTGGAGTGTAGGAGGGGGGGTCTCTGGGGCCAACGTCCTGACTTTC. Translating gives CAWSVGGGVSGANVLTF.

V usage is TRBV7-2 and J usage is TRBJ2-7; the D gene is possibly TRBD2 (5 bases). Deletions cut 5 bases from V and 3 bases from J, with 26 bases between. Germline CDR1 and CDR2: SGHTA and FQGNSA. The CDR3 runs to 18 residues. CDR3 sequence: CASSPRVGLAGGDYEQYF. CDR3 DNA sequence: TGTGCCAGCAGCCCGAGGGTCGGGCTGGCAGGTGGGGACTACGAGCAGTACTTC.

The chain carries TRBV6-2 or TRBV6-3 and TRBJ2-3, with 8 bases aligning to TRBD1. Trimming took 6 bases from V and 0 from J; bases not matched to a gene: 5. The CDR3 is 15 residues long. Germline loops: CDR1 MNHEY, CDR2 SVGEGT. This CDR3 reads CASSTGQGSTDTQYF. Written as DNA, the CDR3 is TGTGCCAGCAGCACCGGACAGGGAAGCACAGATACGCAGTATTTT.

The gene calls are TRBV15 and TRBJ2-5, with D unresolved. The germline V gene has CDR1 LNHNV and CDR2 YYDKDF (reference sequence). The V gene lost 4 bases and the J gene lost 0 bases, with 6 bases spanning the gap. The CDR3 has 13 amino acids. CDR3 amino acids: CATSMAYQETQYF. The CDR3 DNA sequence: TGTGCCACCAGCATGGCCTACCAAGAGACCCAGTACTTC.

The V call is TRBV28, the J call TRBJ2-2; TRBD1 aligns across 7 bases. V dropped 7 bases and J dropped 4; count of bases not matched to a gene: 9. Germline lookup yields CDR1 MDHEN and CDR2 SYDVKM. The CDR3 length is 15 residues. This CDR3 is CASKGTGVITGELFF. Written as DNA, the CDR3 is TGTGCCAGCAAGGGAACAGGGGTGATCACCGGGGAGCTGTTTTTT. Full variable domain (rest looked up from reference TRBV28 and TRBJ2-2): DVKVTQSSRYLVKRTGEKVFLECVQDMDHENMFWYRQDPGLGLRLIYFSYDVKMKEKGDIPEGYSVSREKKERFSLILESASTNQTSMYLCASKGTGVITGELFFGEGSRLTVL.

The gene calls are TRBV11-2 and TRBJ1-6; 7 bases fit TRBD1. CDR3 length equals 15 residues. The ends lost 6 bases at V and 7 bases at J; junction bases unmatched: 9. Germline lookup yields CDR1 SGHAT and CDR2 FQNNGV. In nucleotides, the CDR3 is TGTGCCAGCAGACACCGGGACAGAGAAAATTCACCCCTCCACTTT. This translates into CASRHRDRENSPLHF.

V gene TRBV15 combines with J gene TRBJ2-5, with TRBD1 matching over 7 bases. This CDR3 region has 15 residues. With V trimmed by 5 bases and J by 2 bases, 8 bases remained unmatched. Germline V gives CDR1 LNHNV, CDR2 YYDKDF (reference sequence). CDR3 DNA sequence: TGTGCCACCAGCGACTGGACAGGCACACAAGAGACCCAGTACTTC. As protein: CATSDWTGTQETQYF. Drawing the rest from reference TRBV15 and TRBJ2-5, the complete variable domain is DAMVIQNPRYQVTQFGKPVTLSCSQTLNHNVMYWYQQKSSQAPKLLFHYYDKDFNNEADTPDNFQSRRPNTSFCFLDIRSPGLGDTAMYLCATSDWTGTQETQYFGPGTRLLVL.

This chain connects TRBV5-4 to TRBJ2-1; TRBD2 agrees at 11 bases. Germline trimming cut 3 bases from V and 8 bases from J; bases unmatched to any gene: 7. The CDR3 consists of 15 residues. Germline V gene sequence: CDR1 SGHNT, CDR2 YYREEE (reference sequence). The CDR3 reads CASSSTSGSSDEQFF. Written as DNA, the CDR3 is TGTGCCAGCAGCTCTACTAGCGGGAGTTCGGATGAGCAGTTCTTC.

This clone has only a few counts. The CDR3 DNA reads TGTGCCTGGAGTCGGGCTAGCGGGAACCAAGAGACCCAGTACTTC. Translating it yields CAWSRASGNQETQYF. The chain is built from TRBV30 and TRBJ2-5, with TRBD2 matching over 9 bases. Germline-derived CDR1 and CDR2 are GTSNPN and SVGIG (reference sequence). V trimming: 2 bases; J trimming: 0 bases; junction bases outside the gene matches: 4. CDR3 length equals 15 residues.

This sequence joins TRBV19 and TRBJ2-1, with 9 bases aligning to TRBD2. Germline V CDR1 and CDR2: LNHDA, SQIVND (reference sequence). CDR3 length: 15 residues. With 6 bases clipped from V and 0 bases from J, the junction kept 3 bases outside the gene matches. As DNA, the CDR3 is TGTGCCAGTAGGCGGGGGGGGAGCTCCTACAATGAGCAGTTCTTC. Translated: CASRRGGSSYNEQFF.

The chain employs TRBV5-1 and TRBJ2-3; 7 bases agree with TRBD1. CDR1 is SGHRS and CDR2 is YFSETQ in the germline V gene. The CDR3 length is 14 residues. The ends lost 4 bases at V and 4 bases at J; junction bases unmatched: 6. CDR3 nucleotide sequence: TGCGCCAGCAGCATAGGACAGGTCGCAGATACGCAGTATTTT. Translated: CASSIGQVADTQYF.

The J gene is TRBJ2-7, the V gene TRBV18; D is undetermined. This CDR3 has 14 residues. Germline V gene sequence: CDR1 KGHSH, CDR2 LQKENI. The germline V and J ends were trimmed by 3 bases and 5 bases, with 14 bases remaining between them. The DNA for the CDR3 is TGTGCCAGCTCACCTTCGACGCTAGTCCACGAGCAGTACTTC. This translates into CASSPSTLVHEQYF.

DNA of the CDR3: TGTGCCAGCTCACCATTCGGCCAGGCGACCTACGAGCAGTACTTC. It yields the protein CASSPFGQATYEQYF. The chain joins TRBV18 to TRBJ2-7, with unresolved D. Germline V CDR1 and CDR2: KGHSH, LQKENI. Trimming removed 2 bases at V and 2 bases at J, with 13 bases between. The CDR3 runs 15 residues.

The genes are TRBV3-1 (or the pseudogene TRBV3-2) and TRBJ1-6; no firm D call. Trimming took 4 bases from V and 6 from J, leaving 13 bases between them. This CDR3 comprises 15 residues. Germline V lookup: CDR1 LGHDT, CDR2 YNNKEL (reference sequence). In DNA, the CDR3 is TGTGCCAGCAGCCTCCGCCCAGGCAGTAATTCACCCCTCCACTTT. Translated, it gives CASSLRPGSNSPLHF.

The CDR3 DNA reads as TGCAGCGTTGCCCCCAGTCAAGAGACCCAGTACTTC. It yields the protein CSVAPSQETQYF. V usage is TRBV29-1 and J usage is TRBJ2-5; D gene unclear. V lost 4 bases and J 2 bases, leaving 8 bases between the germline ends. The CDR3 runs 12 residues. Germline CDR1 and CDR2: SQVTM and ANQGSEA.

The gene calls are TRBV19 and TRBJ1-5; 9 positions match TRBD1. V gave up 10 bases and J gave up 4 bases; unmatched junction bases: 5. From germline, CDR1 is LNHDA and CDR2 SQIVND (reference sequence). This CDR3 is 13 amino acids long. CDR3 sequence (DNA): TGTGCCACCTCCGGGACAGGGAATCAGCCCCAGCATTTT. It codes for CATSGTGNQPQHF.

The chain is built from TRBV24-1 and TRBJ2-5; a weak D match, TRBD1 (5 bases). With 5 bases removed from V and 5 bases from J, the gap between germline ends came to 14 bases. CDR3 length equals 14 residues. Germline-derived CDR1 and CDR2 are KGHDR and SFDVKD. CDR3 in amino acids: CATSAARDGETQYF. As DNA, the CDR3 is TGTGCCACCAGTGCAGCCAGGGATGGGGAGACCCAGTACTTC.

The gene calls are TRBV28 and TRBJ1-1, with D maybe TRBD1 (5 bases). The CDR3 is made up of 15 amino acids. Looked up from germline, CDR1 is MDHEN and CDR2 is SYDVKM. V gave up 0 bases and J gave up 5 bases, with 13 bases separating them. DNA for the CDR3: TGTGCCAGCAGTTTATGGGGCGGGGGAGGAACTGAAGCTTTCTTT. It specifies CASSLWGGGGTEAFF.

The DNA for the CDR3 is TGTGCCAGCAGCTCGACAGGGACTAGGGCCGGGGAGCTGTTTTTT. It specifies CASSSTGTRAGELFF. The chain joins TRBV5-4 to TRBJ2-2, with D perhaps TRBD2 (8 bases). Germline V lookup: CDR1 SGHNT, CDR2 YYREEE (reference sequence). This CDR3 has 15 amino acids. Trimming removed 3 bases at V and 6 bases at J, with 15 bases between.

This sequence joins TRBV12-5 and TRBJ1-2; perhaps TRBD1 as D (6 bases). The germline CDR1 and CDR2 sequences are LGHNT and FRNRAP. V was cut by 0 bases and J by 3 bases, with 14 bases left in between. This CDR3 has 16 residues. The CDR3 DNA follows: TGTGCTAGTGGTTTGGTACGGGGCAGGGGAGACTATGGCTACACCTTC. It specifies CASGLVRGRGDYGYTF.

This chain joins TRBV4-1 and TRBJ2-1, with TRBD2 matching 8 bases. Germline CDR1 is MGHRA and CDR2 is YSYEKL. This CDR3 has 15 amino acids. V lost 3 bases and J lost 3; bases outside the gene matches: 4. DNA for the CDR3: TGCGCCAGCAGCCATCCTAGCGGGCGCTACAATGAGCAGTTCTTC. It translates to CASSHPSGRYNEQFF.

The chain links TRBV4-1 to TRBJ1-3; TRBD1 aligns across 7 bases. J gave up 0 bases and V 4 bases, and 9 bases lay outside the gene matches. The germline V gene encodes CDR1 MGHRA and CDR2 YSYEKL. This CDR3 has 17 amino acids. CDR3: CASSPTRTGHSGNTIYF. CDR3 in DNA: TGCGCCAGCAGCCCGACCAGGACAGGCCACTCTGGAAACACCATATATTTT.

The chain joins TRBV5-1 to TRBJ1-6; no clear D gene. Germline-derived CDR1 and CDR2 are SGHRS and YFSETQ. V shed 4 bases and J shed 6 bases, with 14 bases lying between them. This CDR3 contains 15 residues. The DNA for the CDR3 is TGCGCCAGCAGCCCTAGCCCGAGTGGTAATTCACCCCTCCACTTT. Translating it yields CASSPSPSGNSPLHF.

The chain is built from TRBV7-9 and TRBJ2-3, with 8 bases identical to TRBD2. Germline-derived CDR1 and CDR2 are SEHNR and FQNEAQ (reference sequence). Trimming at V came to 5 bases and at J to 5 bases, leaving 3 bases not matched to a gene. The CDR3 extends over 13 amino acids. The CDR3: CASSPGGGDTQYF. CDR3 in DNA: TGTGCCAGCAGCCCCGGGGGGGGAGATACGCAGTATTTT.

The chain employs TRBV9 and TRBJ1-4, with 7 bases matching TRBD1. Germline CDR1 and CDR2: SGDLS and YYNGEE. V dropped 3 bases and J dropped 0; count of bases not matched to a gene: 2. The CDR3 sequence is 15 residues long. The CDR3 DNA reads TGTGCCAGCAGCGGAGGGACAGCAACTAATGAAAAACTGTTTTTT. Protein sequence: CASSGGTATNEKLFF.

CDR3 protein: CASNFPGGSDTQYF. The CDR3 DNA follows: TGTGCCAGCAATTTTCCGGGGGGCTCAGATACGCAGTATTTT. The chain links TRBV28 to TRBJ2-3, with a possible D match to TRBD2 (7 bases). Trimming left V 7 bases short and J 4 bases short, with 15 bases between. This CDR3 region has 14 residues. Per germline, CDR1 MDHEN and CDR2 SYDVKM.